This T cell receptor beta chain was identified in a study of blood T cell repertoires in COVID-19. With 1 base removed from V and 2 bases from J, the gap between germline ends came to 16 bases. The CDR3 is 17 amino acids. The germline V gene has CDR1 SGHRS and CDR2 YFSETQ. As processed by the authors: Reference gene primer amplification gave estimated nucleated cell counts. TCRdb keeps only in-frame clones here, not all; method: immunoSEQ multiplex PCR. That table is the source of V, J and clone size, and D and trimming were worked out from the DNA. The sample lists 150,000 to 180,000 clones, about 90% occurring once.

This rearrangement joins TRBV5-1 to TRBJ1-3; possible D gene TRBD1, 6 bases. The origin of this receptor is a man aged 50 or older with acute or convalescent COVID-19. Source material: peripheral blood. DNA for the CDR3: TGCGCCAGCAGCTTGTCGCTTCAGGGGTATACTGGAAACACCATATATTTT. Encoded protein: CASSLSLQGYTGNTIYF.